This TCR beta chain was captured by sequencing in a study of control samples from healthy donors and cancer patients. CDR3 length: 15 residues. From germline, CDR1 is MNHEY and CDR2 SMNVEV (reference sequence). With 8 bases removed from V and 5 bases from J, the gap between germline ends came to 21 bases. Profiling relied on immunoSEQ multiplex PCR, and the TCRdb table lists in-frame clones only, not all of them. The sample includes 150,000 or so clones, over 85% seen only once; the top ten take about 5%. The genes are TRBV27 and TRBJ1-2; D perhaps matches TRBD1 (6 bases). The origin of this receptor is a man between 35 and 55 years old in good health. Source material: blood. The CDR3 coding sequence is TGTGCCAGCCGTCTTACCGAGGACAGCCCTTATGGCTACACCTTC. It is translated as CASRLTEDSPYGYTF.